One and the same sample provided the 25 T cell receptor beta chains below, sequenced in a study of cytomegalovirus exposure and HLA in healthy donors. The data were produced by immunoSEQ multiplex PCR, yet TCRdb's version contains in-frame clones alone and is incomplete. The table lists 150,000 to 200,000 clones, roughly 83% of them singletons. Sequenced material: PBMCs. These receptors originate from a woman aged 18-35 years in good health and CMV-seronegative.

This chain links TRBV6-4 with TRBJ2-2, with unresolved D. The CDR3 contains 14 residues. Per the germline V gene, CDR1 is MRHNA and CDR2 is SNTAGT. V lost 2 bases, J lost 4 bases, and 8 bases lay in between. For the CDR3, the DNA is TGTGCCAGCAGTGACAGAGGTAGCACCGGGGAGCTGTTTTTT. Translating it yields CASSDRGSTGELFF.

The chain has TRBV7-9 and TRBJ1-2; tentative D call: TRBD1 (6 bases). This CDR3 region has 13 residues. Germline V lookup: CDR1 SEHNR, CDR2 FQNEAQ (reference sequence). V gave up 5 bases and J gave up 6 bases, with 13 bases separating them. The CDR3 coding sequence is TGTGCCAGCAGCCCCCGGACAGACGATGGCTACACCTTC. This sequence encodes CASSPRTDDGYTF.

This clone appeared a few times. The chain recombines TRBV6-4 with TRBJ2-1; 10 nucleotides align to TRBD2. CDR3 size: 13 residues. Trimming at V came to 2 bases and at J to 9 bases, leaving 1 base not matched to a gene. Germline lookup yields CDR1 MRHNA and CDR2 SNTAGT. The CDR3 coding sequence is TGTGCCAGCAGTGACAGACTAGCGGGTGAGCAGTTCTTC. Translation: CASSDRLAGEQFF.

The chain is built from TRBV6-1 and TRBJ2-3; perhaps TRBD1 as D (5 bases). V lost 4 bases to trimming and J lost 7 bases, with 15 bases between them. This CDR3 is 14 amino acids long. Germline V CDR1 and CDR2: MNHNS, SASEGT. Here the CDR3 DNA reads TGTGCCAGCAGTGTCCCCGGACACAGAAATACGCAGTATTTT. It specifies CASSVPGHRNTQYF.

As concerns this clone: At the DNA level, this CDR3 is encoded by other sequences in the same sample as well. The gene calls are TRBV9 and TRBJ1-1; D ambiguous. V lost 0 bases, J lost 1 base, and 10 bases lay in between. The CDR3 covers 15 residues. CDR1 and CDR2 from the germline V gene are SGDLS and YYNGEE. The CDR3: CASSVGGGQNTEAFF. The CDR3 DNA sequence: TGTGCCAGCAGCGTAGGTGGCGGTCAGAACACTGAAGCTTTCTTT.

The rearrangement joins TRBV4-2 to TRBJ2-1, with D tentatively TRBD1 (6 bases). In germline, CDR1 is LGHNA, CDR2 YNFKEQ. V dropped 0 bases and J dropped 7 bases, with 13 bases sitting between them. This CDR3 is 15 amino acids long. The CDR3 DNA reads TGTGCCAGCAGCCAAGATTTTCAGGGGTCGAATGAGCAGTTCTTC. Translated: CASSQDFQGSNEQFF.

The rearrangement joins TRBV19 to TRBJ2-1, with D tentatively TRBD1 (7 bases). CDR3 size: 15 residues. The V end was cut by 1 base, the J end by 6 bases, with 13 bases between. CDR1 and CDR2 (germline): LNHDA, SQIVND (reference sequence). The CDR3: CASSIGGTVPNEQFF. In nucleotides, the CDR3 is TGTGCCAGTAGTATAGGCGGGACAGTACCCAATGAGCAGTTCTTC.

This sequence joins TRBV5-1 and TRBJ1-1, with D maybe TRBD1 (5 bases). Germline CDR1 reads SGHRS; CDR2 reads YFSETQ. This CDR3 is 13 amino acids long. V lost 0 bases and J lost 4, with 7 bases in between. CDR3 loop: CASSLEQATEAFF. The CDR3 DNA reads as TGCGCCAGCAGCTTGGAACAGGCCACTGAAGCTTTCTTT.

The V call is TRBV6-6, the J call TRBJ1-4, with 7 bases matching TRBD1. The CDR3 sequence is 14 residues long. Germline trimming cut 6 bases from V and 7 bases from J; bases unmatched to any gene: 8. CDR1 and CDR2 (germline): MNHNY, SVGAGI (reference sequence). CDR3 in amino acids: CASSLDRPGEKLFF. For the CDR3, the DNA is TGTGCCAGCAGCTTGGACAGGCCAGGTGAAAAACTGTTTTTT.

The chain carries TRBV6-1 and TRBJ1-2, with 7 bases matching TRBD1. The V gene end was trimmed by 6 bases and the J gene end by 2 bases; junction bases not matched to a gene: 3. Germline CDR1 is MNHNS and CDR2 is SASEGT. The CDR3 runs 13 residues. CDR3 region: CASRTTGNYGYTF. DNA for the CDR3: TGTGCCAGCAGGACGACAGGGAACTATGGCTACACCTTC.

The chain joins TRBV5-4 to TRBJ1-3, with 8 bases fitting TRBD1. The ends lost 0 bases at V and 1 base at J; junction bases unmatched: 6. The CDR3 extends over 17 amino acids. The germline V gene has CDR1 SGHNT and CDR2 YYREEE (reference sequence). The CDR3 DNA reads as TGTGCCAGCAGCTTGGGACAGGGGATAGAATCTGGAAACACCATATATTTT. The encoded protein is CASSLGQGIESGNTIYF.

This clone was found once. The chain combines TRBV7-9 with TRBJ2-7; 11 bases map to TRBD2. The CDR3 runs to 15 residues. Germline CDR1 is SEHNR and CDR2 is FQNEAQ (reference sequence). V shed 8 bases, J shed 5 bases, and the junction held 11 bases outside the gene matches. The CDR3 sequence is CASAELAGDSHEQYF. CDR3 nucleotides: TGTGCCAGCGCGGAACTAGCGGGAGATTCCCACGAGCAGTACTTC.

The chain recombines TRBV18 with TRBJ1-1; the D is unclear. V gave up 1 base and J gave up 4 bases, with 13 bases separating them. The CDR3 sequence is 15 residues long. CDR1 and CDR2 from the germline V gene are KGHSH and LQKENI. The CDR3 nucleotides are TGTGCCAGCTCACCACAGGCAGGCGGGGTCACTGAAGCTTTCTTT. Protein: CASSPQAGGVTEAFF. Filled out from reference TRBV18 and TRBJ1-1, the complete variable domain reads NAGVMQNPRHLVRRRGQEARLRCSPMKGHSHVYWYRQLPEEGLKFMVYLQKENIIDESGMPKERFSAEFPKEGPSILRIQQVVRGDSAAYFCASSPQAGGVTEAFFGQGTRLTVV.

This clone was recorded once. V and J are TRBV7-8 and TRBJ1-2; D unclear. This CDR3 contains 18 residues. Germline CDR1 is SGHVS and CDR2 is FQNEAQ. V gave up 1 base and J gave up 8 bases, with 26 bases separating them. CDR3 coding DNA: TGTGCCAGCAGCTTAGTGAGTTTGCGGCAGCATGCCTTTGGGGGCTACACCTTC. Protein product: CASSLVSLRQHAFGGYTF.

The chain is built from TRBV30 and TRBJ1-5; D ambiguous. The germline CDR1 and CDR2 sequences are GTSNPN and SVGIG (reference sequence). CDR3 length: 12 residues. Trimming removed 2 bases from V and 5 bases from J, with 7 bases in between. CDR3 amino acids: CAWSSRDQPQHF. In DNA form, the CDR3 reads TGTGCCTGGAGTTCCCGGGATCAGCCCCAGCATTTT.

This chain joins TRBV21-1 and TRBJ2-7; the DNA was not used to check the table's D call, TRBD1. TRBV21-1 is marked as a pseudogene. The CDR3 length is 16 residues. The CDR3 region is CASSKAQEGASYEQYF. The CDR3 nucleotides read TGTGCCAGCAGCAAAGCCCAGGAGGGGGCCTCCTACGAGCAGTACTTC.

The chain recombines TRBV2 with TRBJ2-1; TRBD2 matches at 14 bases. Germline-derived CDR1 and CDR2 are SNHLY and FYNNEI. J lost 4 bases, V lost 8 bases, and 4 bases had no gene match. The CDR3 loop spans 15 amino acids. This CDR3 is CASAWTSGGYNEQFF. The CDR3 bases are TGTGCCAGCGCATGGACTAGCGGGGGGTACAATGAGCAGTTCTTC. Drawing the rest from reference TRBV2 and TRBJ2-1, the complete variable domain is EPEVTQTPSHQVTQMGQEVILRCVPISNHLYFYWYRQILGQKVEFLVSFYNNEISEKSEIFDDQFSVERPDGSNFTLKIRSTKLEDSAMYFCASAWTSGGYNEQFFGPGTRLTVL.

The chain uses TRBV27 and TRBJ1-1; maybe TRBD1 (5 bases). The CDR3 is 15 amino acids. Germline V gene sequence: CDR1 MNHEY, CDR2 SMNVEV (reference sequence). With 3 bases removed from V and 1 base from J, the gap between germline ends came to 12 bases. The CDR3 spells CASSLAGGWNTEAFF. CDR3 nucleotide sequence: TGTGCCAGCAGTTTGGCGGGGGGTTGGAACACTGAAGCTTTCTTT.

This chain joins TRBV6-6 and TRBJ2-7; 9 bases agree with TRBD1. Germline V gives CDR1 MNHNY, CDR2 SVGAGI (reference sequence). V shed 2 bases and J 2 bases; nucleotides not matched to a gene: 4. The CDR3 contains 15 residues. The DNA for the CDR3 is TGTGCCAGCAGTTACCGAAGACAGGGGGCCTACGAGCAGTACTTC. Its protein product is CASSYRRQGAYEQYF.

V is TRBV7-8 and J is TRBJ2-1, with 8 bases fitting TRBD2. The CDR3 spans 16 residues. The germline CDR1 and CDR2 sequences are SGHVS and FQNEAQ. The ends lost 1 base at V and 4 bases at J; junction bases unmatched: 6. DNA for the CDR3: TGTGCCAGCAGCTTAGTGTGGATAGCGGGGTACAATGAGCAGTTCTTC. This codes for CASSLVWIAGYNEQFF.

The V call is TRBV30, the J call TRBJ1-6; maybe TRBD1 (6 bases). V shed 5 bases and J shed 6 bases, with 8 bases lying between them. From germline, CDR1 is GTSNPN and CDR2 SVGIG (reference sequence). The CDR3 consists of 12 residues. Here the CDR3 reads CAWDRINSPLHF. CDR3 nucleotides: TGTGCCTGGGACAGGATTAATTCACCCCTCCACTTT.

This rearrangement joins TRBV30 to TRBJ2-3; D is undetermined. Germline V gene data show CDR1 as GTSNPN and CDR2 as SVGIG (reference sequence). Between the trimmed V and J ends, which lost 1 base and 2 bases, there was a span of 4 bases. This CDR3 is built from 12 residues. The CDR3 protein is CAWSANTDTQYF. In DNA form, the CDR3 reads TGTGCCTGGAGTGCTAACACAGATACGCAGTATTTT.

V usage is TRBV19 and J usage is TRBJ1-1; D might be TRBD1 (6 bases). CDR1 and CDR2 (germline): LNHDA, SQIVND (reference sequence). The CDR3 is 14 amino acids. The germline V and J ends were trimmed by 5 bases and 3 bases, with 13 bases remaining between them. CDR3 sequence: CASSPGQIHTEAFF. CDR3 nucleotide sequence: TGTGCCAGTAGTCCAGGACAGATCCACACTGAAGCTTTCTTT. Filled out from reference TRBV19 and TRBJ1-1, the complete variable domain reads DGGITQSPKYLFRKEGQNVTLSCEQNLNHDAMYWYRQDPGQGLRLIYYSQIVNDFQKGDIAEGYSVSREKKESFPLTVTSAQKNPTAFYLCASSPGQIHTEAFFGQGTRLTVV.

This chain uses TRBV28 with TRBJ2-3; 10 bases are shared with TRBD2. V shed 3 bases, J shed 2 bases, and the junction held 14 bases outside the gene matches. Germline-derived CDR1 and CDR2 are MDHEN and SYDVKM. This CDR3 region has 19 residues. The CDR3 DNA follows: TGTGCCAGCAGTTTCCTCAAAGCGGGAGGGCCGGGGCACACAGATACGCAGTATTTT. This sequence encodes CASSFLKAGGPGHTDTQYF.

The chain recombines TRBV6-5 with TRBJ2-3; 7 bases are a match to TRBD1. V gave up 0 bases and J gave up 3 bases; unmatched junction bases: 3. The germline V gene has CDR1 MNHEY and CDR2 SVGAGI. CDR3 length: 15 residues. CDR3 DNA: TGTGCCAGCAGTTACTCGAACAGGGGAACAGATACGCAGTATTTT. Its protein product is CASSYSNRGTDTQYF.